Listed below are T cell receptor beta chains from one sample, sequenced in a study of cytomegalovirus exposure and HLA in healthy donors. Profiled with immunoSEQ multiplex PCR; TCRdb holds only in-frame clones, not every one. The data show 150,000 to 200,000 clones, around 76% seen once. Material for sequencing was PBMCs. The origin of the receptors is a woman aged 30 to 39 in good health and CMV-seropositive. CDR3s include the opening cysteine and the closing phenylalanine or tryptophan. The order of the fields is V gene, clone size, J gene, D gene, CDR3 protein, CDR3 DNA. The D gene is left open where the match is weak. Only some rows state a clone size, as once, few, many or a class for expanded clones.

V gene: TRBV28
clone size: .
J gene: TRBJ2-6
D gene: .
CDR3 protein: CASLNSGANGLTF
CDR3 DNA: TGTGCCAGCCTAAACTCTGGGGCCAACGGCCTGACTTTC

V gene: TRBV2
clone size: few
J gene: TRBJ1-5
D gene: .
CDR3 protein: CASSEAQGRPQPQHF
CDR3 DNA: TGTGCCAGCAGTGAAGCACAGGGAAGACCTCAGCCCCAGCATTTT

V gene: TRBV11-2
clone size: .
J gene: TRBJ2-7
D gene: TRBD2
CDR3 protein: CASRPSGTTPHEQYF
CDR3 DNA: TGTGCCAGCAGGCCAAGCGGGACGACCCCTCACGAGCAGTACTTC

V gene: TRBV30
clone size: .
J gene: TRBJ1-2
D gene: .
CDR3 protein: CAWDFFNYGYTF
CDR3 DNA: TGTGCCTGGGACTTTTTTAACTATGGCTACACCTTC

V gene: TRBV4-3
clone size: once
J gene: TRBJ2-1
D gene: TRBD1
CDR3 protein: CASSRRQGTDEQFF
CDR3 DNA: TGCGCCAGCAGCCGCAGACAGGGGACGGATGAGCAGTTCTTC

V gene: TRBV5-5
clone size: .
J gene: TRBJ1-4
D gene: TRBD1
CDR3 protein: CASSSGTGGEKLFF
CDR3 DNA: TGTGCCAGCAGCTCCGGGACAGGGGGTGAAAAACTGTTTTTT

V gene: TRBV18
clone size: .
J gene: TRBJ1-1
D gene: .
CDR3 protein: CASSQGESTEAFF
CDR3 DNA: TGTGCCAGCTCACAGGGAGAAAGCACTGAAGCTTTCTTT

V gene: TRBV28
clone size: once
J gene: TRBJ1-1
D gene: .
CDR3 protein: CASSLSGRALKGEAFF
CDR3 DNA: TGTGCCAGCAGTTTGTCTGGCAGGGCCCTGAAGGGTGAAGCTTTCTTT

V gene: TRBV13
clone size: .
J gene: TRBJ2-7
D gene: .
CDR3 protein: CASSQGAGGRNEQYF
CDR3 DNA: TGTGCCAGCAGTCAGGGGGCGGGGGGGCGGAACGAGCAGTACTTC

V gene: TRBV29-1
clone size: .
J gene: TRBJ2-7
D gene: TRBD1
CDR3 protein: CSVKARGSVQYF
CDR3 DNA: TGCAGCGTCAAGGCCAGGGGGTCGGTGCAGTACTTC

V gene: TRBV5-4
clone size: .
J gene: TRBJ2-3
D gene: TRBD1
CDR3 protein: CASSTGTGRDTQYF
CDR3 DNA: TGTGCCAGCAGCACAGGGACAGGGAGAGATACGCAGTATTTT

V gene: TRBV28
clone size: .
J gene: TRBJ1-5
D gene: .
CDR3 protein: CASRQTGNNQPQHF
CDR3 DNA: TGTGCCAGCAGACAAACAGGGAACAATCAGCCCCAGCATTTT

V gene: TRBV9
clone size: .
J gene: TRBJ2-3
D gene: TRBD2
CDR3 protein: CASSASTGLARSDTQYF
CDR3 DNA: TGTGCCAGCAGCGCCTCCACGGGACTAGCGAGGTCAGATACGCAGTATTTT

V gene: TRBV6-5
clone size: .
J gene: TRBJ1-6
D gene: TRBD1
CDR3 protein: CASSYHIGQGNSPLHF
CDR3 DNA: TGTGCCAGCAGTTACCACATTGGACAGGGAAATTCACCCCTCCACTTT

V gene: TRBV7-6
clone size: .
J gene: TRBJ2-2
D gene: TRBD2
CDR3 protein: CASRESGGPGELFF
CDR3 DNA: TGTGCCAGCAGGGAGAGCGGGGGGCCCGGGGAGCTGTTTTTT

V gene: TRBV29-1
clone size: .
J gene: TRBJ1-3
D gene: .
CDR3 protein: CSVGQPSGNTIYF
CDR3 DNA: TGCAGCGTTGGACAGCCCTCTGGAAACACCATATATTTT

V gene: TRBV18
clone size: .
J gene: TRBJ2-1
D gene: TRBD1
CDR3 protein: CASSPRTGGRDEQFF
CDR3 DNA: TGTGCCAGCTCACCACGGACAGGGGGCAGGGATGAGCAGTTCTTC

V gene: TRBV5-1
clone size: .
J gene: TRBJ2-5
D gene: .
CDR3 protein: CASSFGGGETQYF
CDR3 DNA: TGCGCCAGCAGCTTCGGAGGCGGGGAGACCCAGTACTTC

V gene: TRBV27
clone size: .
J gene: TRBJ2-7
D gene: .
CDR3 protein: CASSSEPHEQYF
CDR3 DNA: TGTGCCAGCAGTTCCGAGCCCCACGAGCAGTACTTC

V gene: TRBV5-4
clone size: .
J gene: TRBJ2-7
D gene: TRBD2
CDR3 protein: CASSLLGRDEQYF
CDR3 DNA: TGTGCCAGCAGCTTGTTGGGGAGGGACGAGCAGTACTTC

V gene: TRBV27
clone size: .
J gene: TRBJ2-7
D gene: TRBD1
CDR3 protein: CASSQGTGSYEQYF
CDR3 DNA: TGTGCCAGCAGTCAAGGGACAGGGTCCTACGAGCAGTACTTC

V gene: TRBV7-8
clone size: .
J gene: TRBJ1-2
D gene: TRBD1
CDR3 protein: CASSLAASQGAYGYTF
CDR3 DNA: TGTGCCAGCAGCTTAGCCGCGAGCCAGGGGGCGTATGGCTACACCTTC

V gene: TRBV29-1
clone size: .
J gene: TRBJ1-5
D gene: .
CDR3 protein: CSVVPGGNQPQHF
CDR3 DNA: TGCAGCGTGGTCCCGGGAGGCAATCAGCCCCAGCATTTT

V gene: TRBV27
clone size: .
J gene: TRBJ1-2
D gene: .
CDR3 protein: CASSFSGGFYGYTF
CDR3 DNA: TGTGCCAGCAGTTTTAGCGGCGGATTCTATGGCTACACCTTC

V gene: TRBV4-2
clone size: .
J gene: TRBJ2-2
D gene: TRBD2
CDR3 protein: CASSQGRRGAGAGELFF
CDR3 DNA: TGTGCCAGCAGCCAAGGACGTCGCGGAGCGGGGGCCGGGGAGCTGTTTTTT

V gene: TRBV12-5
clone size: few
J gene: TRBJ1-2
D gene: TRBD1
CDR3 protein: CASGRGPYNYGYTF
CDR3 DNA: TGTGCTAGTGGTAGGGGGCCTTACAACTATGGCTACACCTTC

V gene: TRBV6-5
clone size: .
J gene: TRBJ2-1
D gene: TRBD1
CDR3 protein: CASGGQGAVNEQFF
CDR3 DNA: TGTGCCAGCGGGGGACAGGGGGCCGTCAATGAGCAGTTCTTC

V gene: TRBV7-9
clone size: .
J gene: TRBJ1-5
D gene: TRBD1
CDR3 protein: CSSSPGQNYSNQPQHF
CDR3 DNA: TGTTCCAGCAGTCCGGGACAGAACTATAGCAATCAGCCCCAGCATTTT

V gene: TRBV7-7
clone size: .
J gene: TRBJ2-7
D gene: TRBD2
CDR3 protein: CASSLSGGEREQYF
CDR3 DNA: TGTGCCAGCAGCTTGAGCGGGGGGGAGCGGGAGCAGTACTTC

V gene: TRBV5-1
clone size: .
J gene: TRBJ2-6
D gene: TRBD2
CDR3 protein: CASSLRGEGANVLTF
CDR3 DNA: TGCGCCAGCAGCTTACGGGGGGAAGGGGCCAACGTCCTGACTTTC

V gene: TRBV28
clone size: .
J gene: TRBJ1-5
D gene: .
CDR3 protein: CASSLYPGTTISNQPQHF
CDR3 DNA: TGTGCCAGCAGTTTATACCCCGGGACAACCATTAGCAATCAGCCCCAGCATTTT

V gene: TRBV15
clone size: .
J gene: TRBJ1-6
D gene: .
CDR3 protein: CATSEGSGRDSPLHF
CDR3 DNA: TGTGCCACCTCGGAGGGGTCTGGGAGGGACTCACCCCTCCACTTT

V gene: TRBV7-9
clone size: .
J gene: TRBJ2-2
D gene: .
CDR3 protein: CASTLRVDTGELFF
CDR3 DNA: TGTGCCAGCACCCTAAGAGTAGATACCGGGGAGCTGTTTTTT

V gene: TRBV27
clone size: .
J gene: TRBJ2-3
D gene: TRBD2
CDR3 protein: CASSSLAGALVAQYF
CDR3 DNA: TGTGCCAGCAGTTCGCTAGCGGGGGCCCTAGTCGCTCAGTATTTT

V gene: TRBV5-1
clone size: .
J gene: TRBJ1-2
D gene: TRBD1
CDR3 protein: CASSATGSDYGYTF
CDR3 DNA: TGCGCCAGCAGCGCGACAGGGTCCGACTATGGCTACACCTTC

V gene: TRBV28
clone size: .
J gene: TRBJ1-1
D gene: .
CDR3 protein: CASRGGSWGSEAFF
CDR3 DNA: TGTGCCAGCAGGGGGGGATCCTGGGGCTCTGAAGCTTTCTTT

V gene: TRBV6-6
clone size: few
J gene: TRBJ2-7
D gene: TRBD1
CDR3 protein: CASSLDRDEQYF
CDR3 DNA: TGTGCCAGCAGCCTGGACAGGGACGAGCAGTACTTC

V gene: TRBV11-2
clone size: .
J gene: TRBJ2-5
D gene: TRBD2
CDR3 protein: CASSFPPRLAGLKETQYF
CDR3 DNA: TGTGCCAGCAGCTTCCCCCCTCGTCTAGCGGGTTTAAAAGAGACCCAGTACTTC

V gene: TRBV18
clone size: .
J gene: TRBJ2-2
D gene: .
CDR3 protein: CASSQRDTGELFF
CDR3 DNA: TGTGCCAGCTCGCAGCGAGACACCGGGGAGCTGTTTTTT

V gene: TRBV13
clone size: .
J gene: TRBJ2-3
D gene: TRBD2
CDR3 protein: CASSFLNPGKTSDFSTDTQYF
CDR3 DNA: TGTGCCAGCAGCTTCTTAAACCCAGGGAAGACTAGCGACTTTAGCACAGATACGCAGTATTTT

V gene: TRBV7-9
clone size: few
J gene: TRBJ1-6
D gene: TRBD1
CDR3 protein: CATGGTGENSPLHF
CDR3 DNA: TGTGCCACCGGGGGGACAGGGGAAAATTCACCCCTCCACTTT

V gene: TRBV18
clone size: .
J gene: TRBJ1-4
D gene: TRBD1
CDR3 protein: CASSPQGAVNEKLFF
CDR3 DNA: TGTGCCAGCTCACCACAGGGGGCTGTTAACGAAAAACTGTTTTTT

V gene: TRBV5-6
clone size: .
J gene: TRBJ2-7
D gene: TRBD1
CDR3 protein: CASSSGTGGLNEQYF
CDR3 DNA: TGTGCCAGCAGCTCCGGGACAGGGGGCCTGAACGAGCAGTACTTC

V gene: TRBV10-3
clone size: .
J gene: TRBJ2-1
D gene: .
CDR3 protein: CAISEITSEQFF
CDR3 DNA: TGTGCCATCAGTGAAATAACGAGTGAGCAGTTCTTC

V gene: TRBV21-1
clone size: .
J gene: TRBJ1-1
D gene: .
CDR3 protein: CASSNYGPRQAVNTEAFF
CDR3 DNA: TGTGCCAGCAGCAATTACGGCCCCCGTCAGGCCGTGAACACTGAAGCTTTCTTT

V gene: TRBV15
clone size: .
J gene: TRBJ2-5
D gene: TRBD1
CDR3 protein: CATGDRGPQETQYF
CDR3 DNA: TGTGCCACCGGGGACAGGGGGCCTCAAGAGACCCAGTACTTC

V gene: TRBV6-1
clone size: .
J gene: TRBJ2-3
D gene: .
CDR3 protein: CASRLHTDTQYF
CDR3 DNA: TGTGCCAGCAGGTTACACACAGATACGCAGTATTTT

V gene: TRBV7-3
clone size: .
J gene: TRBJ2-1
D gene: TRBD1
CDR3 protein: CASGLGGQATYNEQFF
CDR3 DNA: TGTGCCAGCGGGTTAGGGGGACAGGCAACTTACAATGAGCAGTTCTTC